This T cell receptor beta chain came from a study of Ad26.COV2.S vaccination and SARS-CoV-2 variants. The length of the CDR3 is 15 residues. Germline CDR1 and CDR2: LNHDA and SQIVND (reference sequence). Trimming took 0 bases from V and 4 from J; bases not matched to a gene: 3. Comment on this clone: Different DNA sequences within this sample yield the same CDR3.

This table comes from immunoSEQ multiplex PCR, and its TCRdb copy is limited to in-frame clones, with some not included. Altogether 300,000 to 350,000 clones are present, 85% to 90% being singletons, with the ten largest covering under 6%. Treatment of the sample: some 20 received Ad26.COV2.S at low or high dose, single or two shots; roughly five received placebo; per-sample allocation not given. Sampling occurred on day 63 after the first vaccine or placebo injection. This chain links TRBV19 with TRBJ2-1, with TRBD1 matching 7 bases. The receptor was isolated from a person aged 18-65 years who received the Ad26.COV2.S COVID-19 vaccine or a placebo. This specimen consisted of peripheral blood, obtained in a trial of Ad26.COV2.S vaccine versus placebo. The CDR3 DNA sequence: TGTGCCAGTAGTATAGACCGGGACAGATACAATGAGCAGTTCTTC. This translates into CASSIDRDRYNEQFF.